This TCR beta chain was retrieved from a study of cytomegalovirus exposure and HLA in healthy donors. Study-wide results and caveats: For TCR beta chains, V- and J-gene trimming was later linked to a missense DCLRE1C variant.

The PCR contained 60 Vbeta and 13 Jbeta primers. Here immunoSEQ multiplex PCR was the method, and the copy in TCRdb shows in-frame clones only, minus some. The table includes approximately 140,000 clones, over 75% detected once. A note on this clone: Its antigen is not known. One junction end does not reproduce the germline sequence, and a read error may be involved.

The CDR3 runs 13 residues. The germline V gene encodes CDR1 SEHNR and CDR2 FQNEAQ (reference sequence). The sample was PBMCs. The TCR comes from a middle-aged woman in good health and CMV-seronegative. J is TRBJ1-2 and V is TRBV7-9, with D uncertain. CDR3 nucleotides: TGTTCCAGCGCCGCGGCCGGAAACTATGGCTACACCTTC. Translated: CSSAAAGNYGYTF.